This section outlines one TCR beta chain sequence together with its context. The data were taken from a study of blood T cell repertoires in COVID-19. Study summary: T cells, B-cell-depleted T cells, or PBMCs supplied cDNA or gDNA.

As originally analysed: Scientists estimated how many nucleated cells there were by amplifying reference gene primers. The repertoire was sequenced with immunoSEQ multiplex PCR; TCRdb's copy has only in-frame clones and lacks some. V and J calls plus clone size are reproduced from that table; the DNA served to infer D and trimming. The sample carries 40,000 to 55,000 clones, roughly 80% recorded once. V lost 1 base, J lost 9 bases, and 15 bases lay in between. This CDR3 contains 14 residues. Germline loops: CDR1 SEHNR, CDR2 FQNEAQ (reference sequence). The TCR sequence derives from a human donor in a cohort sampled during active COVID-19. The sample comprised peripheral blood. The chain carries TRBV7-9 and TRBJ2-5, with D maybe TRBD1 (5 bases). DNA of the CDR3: TGTGCCAGCAGCTTAGAGAGGACACTCTCCCCCCAGTACTTC. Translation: CASSLERTLSPQYF.